A single T cell receptor (beta chain) is shown here with its context. Its specificity is not known. This CDR3 region has 17 residues. The V end was cut by 8 bases, the J end by 8 bases, with 27 bases between. Germline-derived CDR1 and CDR2 are MDHEN and SYDVKM. This sample is part of a study of T cell responses to AZD1222 COVID-19 vaccine. Study-wide results and caveats: Seropositive status at baseline applied to only a handful of AZD1222 recipients.

Some clones are missing from TCRdb's copy, which holds only in-frame ones; the method was immunoSEQ multiplex PCR. The profile shows about 120,000 clones, about 90% of them singletons. This receptor was identified in an adult in good health. This chain uses TRBV28 with TRBJ1-4; D call uncertain. Sequencing was performed on peripheral blood, taken on day 0 of AZD1222 vaccination. For the CDR3, the DNA is TGTGCCAGCTGGACGAGACTAGCCGCTCTTGACCCCGAAAAACTGTTTTTT. Translated, it gives CASWTRLAALDPEKLFF.